This entry describes one T cell receptor (beta chain). This sample is part of a study of shared clonotypes between healthy human individuals. TCRdb's table, derived via immunoSEQ multiplex PCR, lists solely in-frame clones and lacks some. This table holds about 480,000 clones, about four fifths found once. The V gene's germline CDR1 is LGHNA and CDR2 YNFKEQ. The ends were cut back, 0 bases at V and 5 bases at J, with 8 bases in the middle. The CDR3 is made up of 14 amino acids. The gene calls are TRBV4-2 and TRBJ1-5, with D possibly TRBD1 on 5 matching bases. This sequence originates from a woman in her thirties or forties in good health. Some clones in this sample may be carry-over from other donors' samples. Material: PBMCs. The CDR3 region has the DNA TGTGCCAGCAGCCAAGATTTGGGGGATCAGCCCCAGCATTTT. Translation gives CASSQDLGDQPQHF.